Listed here are 13 T cell receptor beta chains from one sample, sequenced in a study of CD8+CD57+ T cells in acquired aplastic anemia (dated by TCRdb to the late 2010s). TCRdb names Illumina HiSeq 2000 as the instrument used. TCR beta VDJ combination and CDR3 sequence profiling used genomic DNA as the template. In TCRdb, the public reads were trimmed at Q25 with fastp and aligned with MiXCR, with productive beta chains retained. Rows matching on CDR3 protein sequence are summarized as one entry with the most common DNA and genes. Recorded for this sample are 150,000 to 200,000 distinct CDR3 sequences; roughly 48% of them occurred a single time. The ten largest clones add up to 1.1% of the sample. The material sequenced was sorted CD4+, CD8+, or CD8+CD57+ T cells (not recorded which) from PBMCs. These receptors were collected from a human donor in good health.

This clonotype was detected many times. This sequence joins TRBV14 and TRBJ2-2; perhaps TRBD1 as D (5 bases). The CDR3 is 14 amino acids. The V end lost 2 bases, the J end lost 5 bases, and 9 bases lay between the germline ends. Germline assignment: CDR1 SGHDN and CDR2 FVKESK. This CDR3 is CASSQTGPTGELFF. The CDR3 nucleotides are TGTGCCAGCAGCCAAACAGGACCGACCGGGGAGCTGTTTTTT.

Details on this clonotype: A single base separates this from a much larger clone, so it may be a read error. The chain combines TRBV12-3 or TRBV12-4 with TRBJ1-4; D is ambiguous. The CDR3 extends over 14 amino acids. The CDR3 sequence: CASSSWSTNENLFF. As DNA, the CDR3 is TGTGCCAGCAGTTCATGGTCAACTAATGAAAACCTGTTTTTT.

This clonotype was seen at least ten times. This chain connects TRBV5-5 to TRBJ2-1; 13 bases line up with TRBD2. Germline CDR1 reads SGHKS; CDR2 reads YYEKEE (reference sequence). CDR3 length: 15 amino acids. Losses at the gene ends were 1 base for V and 10 bases for J; bases not matched to a gene: 5. The CDR3: CASSLTSGGASEQFF. The CDR3 nucleotides are TGTGCCAGCAGCTTGACTAGCGGGGGGGCATCCGAGCAGTTCTTC.

Ten or more counts support this clonotype. The rearrangement uses TRBV19 and TRBJ2-7; D is ambiguous. The CDR3 sequence is 12 residues long. The V and J ends lost 9 bases and 0 bases respectively, with 9 bases between them. CDR1 is LNHDA and CDR2 is SQIVND in the germline V gene (reference sequence). The CDR3 here is CASVDGSYEQYF. CDR3 DNA sequence: TGTGCCAGCGTGGATGGCTCCTACGAGCAGTACTTC.

The rearrangement joins TRBV18 to TRBJ2-7; D is ambiguous. V was clipped by 3 bases and J by 4 bases, with 13 bases between them. The germline CDR1 and CDR2 sequences are KGHSH and LQKENI. This CDR3 region has 14 residues. CDR3 nucleotide sequence: TGTGCCAGCTCACCGGGTAAAGGGTGTTACGAGCAGTACTTC. This gives the protein CASSPGKGCYEQYF.

The rearrangement joins TRBV10-3 to TRBJ2-3, with 11 nucleotides matching TRBD2. CDR1 ENHRY and CDR2 SYGVKD come from the germline V gene. V was clipped by 4 bases and J by 7 bases; unmatched bases: 4. The CDR3 covers 14 residues. CDR3 sequence reads: CAISVAGGGNTQYF. As DNA, the CDR3 is TGTGCCATCAGTGTAGCGGGGGGGGGGAATACGCAGTATTTT.

This clonotype was seen a handful of times. One end of the junction fails to match germline, which may point to a read error. The chain joins TRBV13 to TRBJ1-2; a possible D gene is TRBD1 (6 bases). There are 22 residues in the CDR3. Looked up from germline, CDR1 is PRHDT and CDR2 is FYEKMQ (reference sequence). This CDR3 reads CASSLGSPMSAQGSIVGYGYTF. For the CDR3, the DNA is TGTGCCAGCAGCCTAGGGAGTCCGATGTCGGCCCAGGGGAGTATAGTAGGCTATGGCTACACCTTC.

This clonotype came up once. The gene calls are TRBV19 and TRBJ2-5; 8 nucleotides match TRBD1. Germline assignment: CDR1 LNHDA and CDR2 SQIVND (reference sequence). V was clipped by 4 bases and J by 4 bases; unmatched bases: 11. The CDR3 covers 16 residues. This CDR3 is CASSTQDRGIGETQYF. The DNA of the CDR3 is TGTGCCAGTAGTACCCAAGACAGGGGAATAGGAGAGACCCAGTACTTC.

The DNA of the CDR3 is TGTGCCACCAGTGACTCGGGACTAGCCGAGACCCAGTACTTC. Translation gives CATSDSGLAETQYF. The chain carries TRBV24-1 and TRBJ2-5; 9 nucleotides line up with TRBD2. V lost 4 bases and J lost 5; bases outside the gene matches: 4. The CDR3 covers 14 residues. Germline V gives CDR1 KGHDR, CDR2 SFDVKD.

With respect to this clonotype: A read error may be the cause here, since a much bigger clone is one base away. The CDR3 here is CSARDPSWTGELFF. The CDR3, as DNA: TGCAGTGCTAGAGACCCTAGCTGGACCGGGGAGCTGTTTTTT. This chain uses TRBV20-1 with TRBJ2-2; maybe TRBD2 (5 bases). Trimming removed 0 bases at V and 5 bases at J, with 10 bases between. Germline CDR1 reads DFQATT; CDR2 reads SNEGSKA (reference sequence). The length of the CDR3 is 14 residues.

This clonotype has only a few counts. The J gene is TRBJ2-2, the V gene TRBV10-1, with 7 bases fitting TRBD1. Trimming removed 0 bases from V and 3 bases from J; junction bases left unmatched: 1. CDR1 is WNHNN, CDR2 SYGVQD, per germline (reference sequence). There are 15 residues in the CDR3. Here the CDR3 DNA reads TGCGCCAGCAGTGAGTCCGGGACAGACACCGGGGAGCTGTTTTTT. Encoded protein: CASSESGTDTGELFF.

The chain carries TRBV10-3 and TRBJ2-1; D gene unclear. This CDR3 region has 14 residues. V lost 2 bases to trimming and J lost 6 bases, with 11 bases between them. Looked up from germline, CDR1 is ENHRY and CDR2 is SYGVKD. As DNA, the CDR3 is TGTGCCATCAGTGAGGGGTCCCTTTTCAATGAGCAGTTCTTC. Protein: CAISEGSLFNEQFF.

The chain carries TRBV6-1 and TRBJ2-7, with 10 bases lining up with TRBD1. This CDR3 comprises 12 residues. Losses at the gene ends were 11 bases for V and 5 bases for J; bases not matched to a gene: 6. Germline V gene sequence: CDR1 MNHNS, CDR2 SASEGT. The CDR3 spells CAGRDRGHEQYF. For the CDR3, the DNA is TGTGCCGGCCGGGACAGGGGTCACGAGCAGTACTTC.